This T cell receptor beta chain was obtained from a study of T cell responses to AZD1222 COVID-19 vaccine. Profiled with immunoSEQ multiplex PCR; TCRdb holds only in-frame clones, not every one. The table includes 150,000 to 200,000 clones, 85% to 95% detected once. This TCR was recovered from an adult in good health. This specimen consisted of peripheral blood, obtained on day 0 of AZD1222 vaccination.

The CDR3 is CATSVGEGYGYTF. The CDR3 DNA follows: TGTGCCACCAGTGTCGGGGAGGGCTATGGCTACACCTTC. The genes are TRBV24-1 and TRBJ1-2; D gene uncertain. The germline V gene has CDR1 KGHDR and CDR2 SFDVKD. The V end was cut by 5 bases, the J end by 4 bases, with 10 bases between. This CDR3 contains 13 residues.